The 18 T cell receptor beta chains below all came from one sample that was sequenced in a study of cytotoxic CD8 clonotypes in ibrutinib-treated CLL. Profiling relied on immunoSEQ multiplex PCR, and the TCRdb table lists in-frame clones only, not all of them. Counted here are almost 45,000 clones, roughly 69% occurring once; the ten biggest clones make up roughly 12%. The specimen comprised PBMCs, sampled after 12 months of ibrutinib treatment. The source is a human donor with chronic lymphocytic leukemia.

This rearrangement joins TRBV6-4 to TRBJ2-3; 7 bases are shared with TRBD2. In germline, CDR1 is MRHNA, CDR2 SNTAGT. Trimming took 3 bases from V and 3 from J; bases not matched to a gene: 0. This CDR3 has 13 amino acids. CDR3 loop: CASSERETDTQYF. CDR3 DNA sequence: TGTGCCAGCAGTGAGCGGGAGACAGATACGCAGTATTTT.

This clone was found once. The chain employs TRBV19 and TRBJ1-1; TRBD1 matches at 8 bases. The CDR3 spans 15 residues. Trimming at V came to 5 bases and at J to 5 bases, leaving 10 bases not matched to a gene. From germline, CDR1 is LNHDA and CDR2 SQIVND (reference sequence). CDR3 coding DNA: TGTGCCAGTAGTGACATAGGGACAGGCGGGACTGAAGCTTTCTTT. Translating it yields CASSDIGTGGTEAFF.

The CDR3 spells CASSPAGANTEAFF. DNA of the CDR3: TGTGCCAGCAGTCCCGCCGGAGCAAACACTGAAGCTTTCTTT. The chain joins TRBV6-5 to TRBJ1-1, with D hard to call. The germline CDR1 and CDR2 sequences are MNHEY and SVGAGI. This CDR3 is built from 14 residues. V was cut by 5 bases and J by 2 bases, with 12 bases left in between.

This clone was recorded only once. V usage is TRBV30 and J usage is TRBJ2-2; D is unresolved. Trimming removed 0 bases from V and 4 bases from J, with 9 bases in between. The CDR3 sequence is 14 residues long. Germline V gives CDR1 GTSNPN, CDR2 SVGIG (reference sequence). The CDR3 nucleotides are TGTGCCTGGAGTGTGAGTTTTGGCACCGGGGAGCTGTTTTTT. Translation: CAWSVSFGTGELFF.

The chain employs TRBV7-2 and TRBJ1-5; D remains ambiguous. The germline V gene encodes CDR1 SGHTA and CDR2 FQGNSA. The CDR3 has 12 amino acids. V was clipped by 5 bases and J by 9 bases, with 11 bases between them. The CDR3 is CASSPPGMPQHF. In DNA form, the CDR3 reads TGTGCCAGCAGCCCCCCCGGTATGCCCCAGCATTTT.

V is TRBV30 and J is TRBJ1-2; D is uncertain. The germline gives CDR1 GTSNPN, CDR2 SVGIG (reference sequence). The V end was cut by 0 bases, the J end by 3 bases, with 5 bases between. CDR3 length equals 12 residues. The CDR3 DNA reads as TGTGCCTGGAGTGTGGAGGACTATGGCTACACCTTC. It translates to CAWSVEDYGYTF.

The chain combines TRBV5-1 with TRBJ2-5; 13 nucleotides align to TRBD2. V shed 7 bases, J shed 3 bases, and the junction held 9 bases outside the gene matches. The CDR3 length is 16 residues. Per the germline V gene, CDR1 is SGHRS and CDR2 is YFSETQ. As DNA, the CDR3 is TGCGCCAGCCGCGGGAGAGGACTAGCGGGAGAAGAGACCCAGTACTTC. The encoded protein is CASRGRGLAGEETQYF.

This chain links TRBV7-2 with TRBJ1-2; D not certain. There are 14 residues in the CDR3. Germline values: CDR1 SGHTA, CDR2 FQGNSA. V was pared by 4 bases and J by 4 bases, with 13 bases between. The CDR3 region has the DNA TGTGCCAGCAGCTCCCCGGGAGGAGTCTATGGCTACACCTTC. Its protein is CASSSPGGVYGYTF.

This clone was detected only once. The chain uses TRBV15 and TRBJ2-1; unclear D gene. The V gene lost 0 bases and the J gene lost 5 bases, with 11 bases spanning the gap. CDR1 and CDR2 from the germline V gene are LNHNV and YYDKDF (reference sequence). The length of the CDR3 is 15 residues. In DNA, the CDR3 is TGTGCCACCAGCAGAGATGGGCTTCCACACAATGAGCAGTTCTTC. Protein sequence: CATSRDGLPHNEQFF.

V usage is TRBV5-1 and J usage is TRBJ1-1, with D unclear. The CDR3 has 15 amino acids. With 0 bases removed from V and 4 bases from J, the gap between germline ends came to 13 bases. Germline V gene lookup returns CDR1 SGHRS and CDR2 YFSETQ. CDR3 sequence: CASSLAGSPGTEAFF. Here the CDR3 DNA reads TGCGCCAGCAGCTTGGCGGGGAGTCCGGGCACTGAAGCTTTCTTT.

This clone has only a few counts. The chain combines TRBV18 with TRBJ2-5; D uncertain. The CDR3 runs to 13 residues. Germline CDR1 reads KGHSH; CDR2 reads LQKENI. Trimming took off 2 bases at V and 4 bases at J, with 8 bases between the two ends. DNA of the CDR3: TGTGCCAGCTCACCAGAGCGTCGAGAGACCCAGTACTTC. This codes for CASSPERRETQYF. Drawing the rest from reference TRBV18 and TRBJ2-5, the complete variable domain is NAGVMQNPRHLVRRRGQEARLRCSPMKGHSHVYWYRQLPEEGLKFMVYLQKENIIDESGMPKERFSAEFPKEGPSILRIQQVVRGDSAAYFCASSPERRETQYFGPGTRLLVL.

V usage is TRBV11-2 and J usage is TRBJ2-1; no reliable D call. CDR1 and CDR2 from the germline V gene are SGHAT and FQNNGV. The CDR3 consists of 12 residues. V dropped 0 bases and J dropped 8 bases, with 5 bases sitting between them. CDR3 in DNA: TGTGCCAGCAGCTTAGATCTATATGAGCAGTTCTTC. Amino acid sequence: CASSLDLYEQFF.

A few counts support this clone. The V gene is TRBV7-3, the J gene TRBJ2-1; 7 bases map to TRBD2. Germline lookup yields CDR1 SGHTA and CDR2 FQGTGA. With 6 bases clipped from V and 3 bases from J, the junction kept 11 bases outside the gene matches. The CDR3 extends over 16 amino acids. The CDR3 nucleotides read TGTGCCAGCAGGCCCCCGGGACTAACTAACTACAATGAGCAGTTCTTC. Translated, it gives CASRPPGLTNYNEQFF.

The rearrangement links TRBV10-3 to TRBJ1-2; no clear D. CDR1 and CDR2 (germline): ENHRY, SYGVKD. V shed 0 bases and J shed 2 bases, with 7 bases lying between them. This CDR3 contains 14 residues. The CDR3 DNA reads as TGTGCCATCAGTGAGTCCGTCAGGAACTATGGCTACACCTTC. Translation: CAISESVRNYGYTF.

This clone appeared once. This rearrangement joins TRBV28 to TRBJ2-7, with TRBD1 matching 10 bases. Germline trimming cut 6 bases from V and 7 bases from J; bases unmatched to any gene: 9. Germline lookup yields CDR1 MDHEN and CDR2 SYDVKM. The CDR3 has 14 residues. The DNA of the CDR3 is TGTGCCAGCAGCCGGGGGGACAGGGGTGAGGAGCAGTACTTC. It yields the protein CASSRGDRGEEQYF.

The J gene is TRBJ1-2, the V gene TRBV6-5, with TRBD1 matching over 7 bases. V was pared by 6 bases and J by 4 bases, with 8 bases of the junction left unmatched. Germline CDR1 is MNHEY and CDR2 is SVGAGI. The CDR3 loop spans 14 amino acids. This CDR3 is CASRADRDLYGYTF. The CDR3 DNA follows: TGTGCCAGCAGGGCTGACAGGGACCTCTATGGCTACACCTTC.

This clone occurred a few times. The genes are TRBV6-1 and TRBJ1-1; no firm D call. The CDR3 has 15 amino acids. Deletions cut 6 bases from V and 1 base from J, with 15 bases between. Looked up from germline, CDR1 is MNHNS and CDR2 is SASEGT. CDR3 DNA sequence: TGTGCCAGCAGCAAACGGGAGTCAGCGAACACTGAAGCTTTCTTT. Protein product: CASSKRESANTEAFF.

The rearrangement links TRBV2 to TRBJ2-5; maybe TRBD2 (5 bases). Germline V gene data show CDR1 as SNHLY and CDR2 as FYNNEI. Between the trimmed V and J ends, which lost 7 bases and 2 bases, there was a span of 11 bases. The CDR3 is 13 residues long. This CDR3 is CASKRAEQETQYF. CDR3 coding DNA: TGTGCCAGCAAGCGAGCGGAACAAGAGACCCAGTACTTC. The full variable domain, with the rest looked up from reference TRBV2 and TRBJ2-5, is EPEVTQTPSHQVTQMGQEVILRCVPISNHLYFYWYRQILGQKVEFLVSFYNNEISEKSEIFDDQFSVERPDGSNFTLKIRSTKLEDSAMYFCASKRAEQETQYFGPGTRLLVL.